This is a list of T cell receptor beta chains from one sample in a study of T-cell memory formation after mild COVID-19. TCRdb redid the calling of the 5' RACE reads with MiXCR, one entry per CDR3 protein. The sample has 190,000 or so distinct CDR3 sequences, roughly a tenth seen once. Sequencing input: PBMCs or a T cell subset sorted from them (not recorded which). The receptors stem from a man aged 18 to 30 who had mild COVID-19 (a few samples of this study predate the infection). Cell type and time point are not known. CDR3s include the opening cysteine and the closing phenylalanine or tryptophan. Fields, in order: V gene, J gene, D gene, clone size, CDR3 protein, CDR3 DNA. A D gene is named only where the DNA matches it firmly. Clone size is given for some rows only: seen once, a few or many times, or a class if the clone is expanded.

V: TRBV20-1
J: TRBJ2-3
D: -
size: few
CDR3: CSARDRTDTQYF
DNA: TGCAGTGCTAGAGACCGCACAGATACGCAGTATTTT

V: TRBV18
J: TRBJ1-1
D: -
size: -
CDR3: CASSPLVPGVTEAFF
DNA: TGTGCCAGCTCACCACTAGTGCCGGGGGTAACCGAAGCTTTCTTT

V: TRBV7-2
J: TRBJ1-1
D: -
size: few
CDR3: CASTLVRTNTEAFF
DNA: TGTGCCAGCACCCTTGTAAGGACGAACACTGAAGCTTTCTTT

V: TRBV20-1
J: TRBJ1-5
D: -
size: few
CDR3: CSARRKATSNQPQHF
DNA: TGCAGTGCTAGGAGGAAAGCCACAAGCAATCAGCCCCAGCATTTT

V: TRBV5-4
J: TRBJ2-3
D: -
size: -
CDR3: CASSQISGSSDTQYF
DNA: TGTGCCAGCAGCCAGATCAGCGGGTCCTCAGATACGCAGTATTTT

V: TRBV7-9
J: TRBJ2-7
D: -
size: many
CDR3: CASSPPRARGWGPTYEQYF
DNA: TGTGCCAGCAGCCCCCCCCGTGCCCGGGGTTGGGGTCCGACCTACGAGCAGTACTTC

V: TRBV30
J: TRBJ1-4
D: -
size: -
CDR3: CAWRTNEKLFF
DNA: TGTGCCTGGCGAACTAATGAAAAACTGTTTTTT

V: TRBV5-1
J: TRBJ2-5
D: -
size: many
CDR3: CASSLMGGETQYF
DNA: TGCGCCAGCAGCTTGATGGGGGGAGAGACCCAGTACTTC

V: TRBV12-3/TRBV12-4
J: TRBJ2-7
D: -
size: few
CDR3: CASSLSQGLNEQYF
DNA: TGTGCCAGCAGTTTAAGCCAGGGGCTCAACGAGCAGTACTTC

V: TRBV5-1
J: TRBJ2-5
D: TRBD2
size: few
CDR3: CASSFPISGGRETQYF
DNA: TGCGCCAGCAGCTTCCCGATTAGCGGGGGGCGAGAGACCCAGTACTTC

V: TRBV27
J: TRBJ1-3
D: -
size: -
CDR3: CASKLLSSGNTIYF
DNA: TGTGCCAGCAAACTACTTAGCTCTGGAAACACCATATATTTT

V: TRBV6-2/TRBV6-3
J: TRBJ1-2
D: -
size: few
CDR3: CASGSDSYYGYTF
DNA: TGTGCCAGCGGTTCGGACTCGTACTATGGCTACACCTTC

V: TRBV28
J: TRBJ1-4
D: -
size: few
CDR3: CASGQGKEKLFF
DNA: TGTGCCAGCGGGCAGGGAAAGGAAAAACTGTTTTTT

V: TRBV7-9
J: TRBJ1-4
D: -
size: -
CDR3: CASSLQGREKLFF
DNA: TGTGCCAGCAGCTTACAGGGGAGGGAAAAACTGTTTTTT

V: TRBV11-2
J: TRBJ2-3
D: -
size: few
CDR3: CASTLRRSDTQYF
DNA: TGTGCCAGCACCCTTCGCCGGTCAGATACGCAGTATTTT

V: TRBV6-2/TRBV6-3
J: TRBJ1-6
D: TRBD1
size: many
CDR3: CASIDRGNSPLHF
DNA: TGTGCCAGCATCGACAGGGGAAATTCACCCCTCCACTTT

V: TRBV12-3/TRBV12-4
J: TRBJ2-7
D: TRBD2
size: -
CDR3: CASSFRLAGGSYEQYF
DNA: TGTGCCAGCAGTTTTAGACTAGCGGGGGGATCCTACGAGCAGTACTTC

V: TRBV12-3/TRBV12-4
J: TRBJ2-7
D: TRBD1
size: -
CDR3: CASSPKAGTGYYEQYF
DNA: TGTGCCAGCAGCCCGAAGGCCGGGACAGGGTACTACGAGCAGTACTTC

V: TRBV4-1
J: TRBJ2-3
D: -
size: many
CDR3: CASSQEAPPSTDTQYF
DNA: TGCGCCAGCAGCCAAGAAGCTCCACCTAGCACAGATACGCAGTATTTT

V: TRBV18
J: TRBJ2-3
D: -
size: -
CDR3: CASSPGAQDTQYF
DNA: TGTGCCAGCTCACCAGGGGCACAGGATACGCAGTATTTT

V: TRBV5-1
J: TRBJ2-1
D: TRBD2
size: -
CDR3: CASSPWGGNNEQFF
DNA: TGCGCCAGTAGCCCTTGGGGGGGGAACAATGAGCAGTTCTTC

V: TRBV24-1
J: TRBJ2-5
D: -
size: few
CDR3: CATSDSRGLQETQYF
DNA: TGTGCCACCAGTGATTCCCGGGGGCTTCAAGAGACCCAGTACTTC

V: TRBV9
J: TRBJ2-1
D: -
size: -
CDR3: CASTSTPAAYNEQFF
DNA: TGTGCCAGCACCAGTACCCCAGCCGCCTACAATGAGCAGTTCTTC

V: TRBV12-3/TRBV12-4
J: TRBJ1-2
D: TRBD1
size: -
CDR3: CASSRDRGKGGYTF
DNA: TGTGCCAGCAGTCGGGACAGGGGGAAAGGTGGCTACACCTTC

V: TRBV12-3/TRBV12-4
J: TRBJ2-3
D: -
size: few
CDR3: CASNLVGVSVDTQYF
DNA: TGTGCCAGCAATTTAGTGGGGGTGTCCGTGGATACGCAGTATTTT

V: TRBV18
J: TRBJ1-2
D: -
size: few
CDR3: CASSQPAKGEGYTF
DNA: TGTGCCAGCTCACAACCCGCCAAGGGAGAAGGCTACACCTTC

V: TRBV23-1
J: TRBJ1-2
D: -
size: few
CDR3: CASSLAGYTF
DNA: TGCGCCAGCAGTCTCGCGGGCTACACCTTC

V: TRBV19
J: TRBJ2-6
D: -
size: -
CDR3: CASSMVGRDVLTF
DNA: TGTGCCAGTAGTATGGTCGGGCGGGACGTCCTGACTTTC

V: TRBV6-1
J: TRBJ2-5
D: -
size: -
CDR3: CASRRAETQYF
DNA: TGTGCCAGCAGAAGGGCGGAGACCCAGTACTTC

V: TRBV3-1
J: TRBJ1-1
D: -
size: -
CDR3: CASSQLDEAFF
DNA: TGTGCCAGCAGCCAATTAGATGAAGCTTTCTTT

V: TRBV9
J: TRBJ1-6
D: -
size: few
CDR3: CASSVGTYNSPLHF
DNA: TGTGCCAGCAGCGTAGGGACCTATAATTCACCCCTCCACTTT

V: TRBV7-2
J: TRBJ2-1
D: TRBD2
size: -
CDR3: CASSRWTSGGSNEQFF
DNA: TGTGCCAGCAGCCGATGGACTAGCGGGGGATCCAATGAGCAGTTCTTC

V: TRBV5-1
J: TRBJ1-1
D: -
size: few
CDR3: CASSFSGLLEAFF
DNA: TGCGCCAGCAGCTTCTCGGGCCTCCTTGAAGCTTTCTTT

V: TRBV29-1
J: TRBJ1-4
D: -
size: -
CDR3: CSVVVGEEKLFF
DNA: TGCAGCGTTGTTGTGGGAGAGGAAAAACTGTTTTTT

V: TRBV7-6
J: TRBJ2-7
D: -
size: many
CDR3: CASSSRGESYEQYF
DNA: TGTGCCAGCAGCTCACGCGGTGAGTCCTACGAGCAGTACTTC

V: TRBV7-2
J: TRBJ2-3
D: TRBD2
size: -
CDR3: CASSLALAGGTQYF
DNA: TGTGCCAGCAGCTTAGCGTTAGCGGGGGGTACGCAGTATTTT

V: TRBV29-1
J: TRBJ2-2
D: -
size: many
CDR3: CSVLDGANTGELFF
DNA: TGCAGCGTTCTGGACGGAGCGAACACCGGGGAGCTGTTTTTT

V: TRBV20-1
J: TRBJ1-5
D: -
size: few
CDR3: CSAPKAGGSNQPQHF
DNA: TGCAGTGCCCCAAAGGCGGGAGGAAGCAATCAGCCCCAGCATTTT

V: TRBV5-1
J: TRBJ2-5
D: -
size: few
CDR3: CASSLLLAETQYF
DNA: TGCGCCAGCAGCTTGCTTCTAGCGGAGACCCAGTACTTC

V: TRBV12-3/TRBV12-4
J: TRBJ2-1
D: TRBD2
size: many
CDR3: CASTLLGAGGQFF
DNA: TGTGCCAGCACCCTCCTGGGGGCGGGGGGGCAGTTCTTC

V: TRBV18
J: TRBJ2-3
D: TRBD1
size: many
CDR3: CASSPGQPTDTQYF
DNA: TGTGCCAGCTCTCCGGGACAGCCAACAGATACGCAGTATTTT

V: TRBV4-3
J: TRBJ2-2
D: -
size: few
CDR3: CASSQDLSGDNTGELFF
DNA: TGCGCCAGCAGCCAAGATCTGTCAGGGGACAACACCGGGGAGCTGTTTTTT

V: TRBV6-2/TRBV6-3
J: TRBJ2-5
D: TRBD2
size: -
CDR3: CASRPGLAGYQETQYF
DNA: TGTGCCAGCAGACCAGGACTAGCGGGGTACCAAGAGACCCAGTACTTC

V: TRBV27
J: TRBJ2-1
D: -
size: -
CDR3: CASSLGRATSYNEQFF
DNA: TGTGCCAGCAGTTTAGGCCGGGCTACCTCCTACAATGAGCAGTTCTTC

V: TRBV5-4
J: TRBJ2-5
D: TRBD2
size: -
CDR3: CASSPSGDRRETQYF
DNA: TGTGCCAGCAGCCCCAGCGGGGACCGGCGGGAGACCCAGTACTTC

V: TRBV10-1
J: TRBJ2-1
D: -
size: once
CDR3: CASTQDRRRGNEQFF
DNA: TGCGCCAGCACCCAGGACAGACGGCGGGGCAATGAGCAGTTCTTC

V: TRBV7-2
J: TRBJ2-5
D: TRBD2
size: few
CDR3: CASSSGLAGGETQYF
DNA: TGTGCCAGCAGCTCCGGACTAGCGGGAGGCGAGACCCAGTACTTC

V: TRBV7-6
J: TRBJ1-1
D: -
size: many
CDR3: CASLGASNTEAFF
DNA: TGTGCCAGCCTCGGCGCCTCGAACACTGAAGCTTTCTTT

V: TRBV20-1
J: TRBJ2-2
D: TRBD2
size: many
CDR3: CSVAGENTGELFF
DNA: TGCAGTGTAGCGGGGGAGAACACCGGGGAGCTGTTTTTT

V: TRBV6-2/TRBV6-3
J: TRBJ2-5
D: -
size: many
CDR3: CASSAGEETQYF
DNA: TGTGCCAGCAGTGCGGGTGAAGAGACCCAGTACTTC

V: TRBV29-1
J: TRBJ2-5
D: TRBD1
size: few
CDR3: CSARQRGPQETQYF
DNA: TGCAGCGCCCGTCAGAGGGGGCCGCAAGAGACCCAGTACTTC

V: TRBV29-1
J: TRBJ2-3
D: TRBD1
size: few
CDR3: CSGGTAVVTDTQYF
DNA: TGCAGCGGTGGGACAGCGGTTGTCACAGATACGCAGTATTTT

V: TRBV5-5
J: TRBJ1-2
D: -
size: -
CDR3: CASSPEQGNYGYTF
DNA: TGTGCCAGCAGCCCGGAACAGGGTAACTATGGCTACACCTTC

V: TRBV18
J: TRBJ1-4
D: -
size: -
CDR3: CASSPRPGTDEKLFF
DNA: TGTGCCAGCTCACCACGGCCAGGGACGGACGAAAAACTGTTTTTT

V: TRBV5-1
J: TRBJ1-6
D: -
size: -
CDR3: CASSLDGRRDSPLHF
DNA: TGCGCCAGCAGCTTGGATGGCAGGCGTGACTCACCCCTCCACTTT

V: TRBV20-1
J: TRBJ1-5
D: -
size: -
CDR3: CSASNTGGNQPQHF
DNA: TGCAGTGCTAGCAACACCGGTGGCAATCAGCCCCAGCATTTT

V: TRBV29-1
J: TRBJ2-5
D: -
size: -
CDR3: CSAGPGAETQYF
DNA: TGCAGCGCAGGACCGGGGGCAGAGACCCAGTACTTC

V: TRBV7-9
J: TRBJ2-2
D: -
size: few
CDR3: CASSLQASNTGELFF
DNA: TGTGCCAGCAGCCTACAGGCTTCGAACACCGGGGAGCTGTTTTTT

V: TRBV24-1
J: TRBJ1-4
D: TRBD1
size: -
CDR3: CATSDAGTANEKLFF
DNA: TGTGCCACCAGTGATGCCGGGACAGCGAATGAAAAACTGTTTTTT

V: TRBV4-1
J: TRBJ2-5
D: TRBD2
size: -
CDR3: CASSPSWRPSGLAGETQYF
DNA: TGCGCCAGCAGCCCATCCTGGAGGCCTAGCGGGCTAGCGGGAGAGACCCAGTACTTC